What follows are 28 T cell receptor beta chains derived from one specimen sequenced in a study of follicular helper T cells after annual influenza vaccination. The data were produced by immunoSEQ multiplex PCR, yet TCRdb's version contains in-frame clones alone and is incomplete. The sample yields some 9,800 clones, over 65% seen once. Documented time point: 2015-2016 season, 7 days after influenza vaccination. Material: CXCR5- memory CD4+ T cells sorted from blood, obtained 7 days after influenza vaccination. These receptors originate from an adult who received the influenza vaccine.

This chain connects TRBV6-5 to TRBJ2-4; TRBD1 aligns across 9 bases. This CDR3 contains 15 residues. Per germline, CDR1 MNHEY and CDR2 SVGAGI. V lost 6 bases to trimming and J lost 5 bases; unmatched junction nucleotides: 8. The CDR3 loop is CASSHPGQGQNIQYF. CDR3 coding DNA: TGTGCCAGCAGCCACCCGGGACAGGGTCAAAACATTCAGTACTTC.

This rearrangement joins TRBV7-9 to TRBJ2-2, with 8 bases that match TRBD2. The CDR3 sequence is 16 residues long. Germline V lookup: CDR1 SEHNR, CDR2 FQNEAQ (reference sequence). V dropped 3 bases and J dropped 1; count of bases not matched to a gene: 4. This CDR3 is CASSFGAGVNTGELFF. As DNA, the CDR3 is TGTGCCAGCAGCTTTGGAGCGGGGGTGAACACCGGGGAGCTGTTTTTT. The full variable domain, with the rest looked up from reference TRBV7-9 and TRBJ2-2, is DTGVSQNPRHKITKRGQNVTFRCDPISEHNRLYWYRQTLGQGPEFLTYFQNEAQLEKSRLLSDRFSAERPKGSFSTLEIQRTEQGDSAMYLCASSFGAGVNTGELFFGEGSRLTVL.

The chain joins TRBV4-1 to TRBJ2-3; maybe TRBD2 (6 bases). The CDR3 runs 16 residues. The V end lost 2 bases, the J end lost 4 bases, and 16 bases lay between the germline ends. Per germline, CDR1 MGHRA and CDR2 YSYEKL. CDR3 amino acids: CASSQRPSTSPDTQYF. CDR3 DNA sequence: TGCGCCAGCAGCCAACGACCTTCGACTAGTCCAGATACGCAGTATTTT.

The rearrangement links TRBV18 to TRBJ2-1; 7 nucleotides match TRBD1. CDR1 and CDR2 (germline): KGHSH, LQKENI. This CDR3 comprises 17 residues. The J segment lost 0 bases and the V segment lost 4 bases, leaving 9 bases of the junction unmatched. The CDR3 protein is CASSLPQGRGSYNEQFF. The CDR3 region has the DNA TGTGCCAGCTCACTTCCACAGGGGAGAGGCTCCTACAATGAGCAGTTCTTC.

The CDR3 spells CASSYSGGTEAFF. The CDR3 region has the DNA TGTGCCAGCAGTTACTCGGGGGGAACTGAAGCTTTCTTT. The J gene is TRBJ1-1, the V gene TRBV6-5; perhaps TRBD1 as D (5 bases). The V gene lost 0 bases and the J gene lost 5 bases, with 7 bases spanning the gap. CDR1 is MNHEY, CDR2 SVGAGI, per germline. The CDR3 totals 13 residues.

This sequence joins TRBV5-6 and TRBJ2-5; 7 bases are shared with TRBD2. This CDR3 is built from 14 residues. V was pared by 5 bases and J by 1 base, with 5 bases of the junction left unmatched. Germline V lookup: CDR1 SGHDT, CDR2 YYEEEE. DNA of the CDR3: TGTGCCAGCAGTAGACTAGCCCTCCAAGAGACCCAGTACTTC. Protein product: CASSRLALQETQYF.

The rearrangement joins TRBV6-6 to TRBJ1-1; possible D gene TRBD1, 5 bases. CDR1 is MNHNY and CDR2 is SVGAGI in the germline V gene (reference sequence). CDR3 length: 15 amino acids. The V gene lost 6 bases and the J gene lost 0 bases, with 14 bases spanning the gap. The CDR3 region is CASRGVKGMNTEAFF. For the CDR3, the DNA is TGTGCCAGCAGGGGGGTGAAGGGAATGAACACTGAAGCTTTCTTT.

This rearrangement joins TRBV6-1 to TRBJ1-2; unclear D gene. Germline assignment: CDR1 MNHNS and CDR2 SASEGT. Deletions cut 6 bases from V and 6 bases from J, with 11 bases between. This CDR3 region has 12 residues. Written as DNA, the CDR3 is TGTGCCAGCAGAGGTTGGGGAGATGGCTACACCTTC. As protein: CASRGWGDGYTF.

This clone was seen more than once but under ten times. The gene calls are TRBV2 and TRBJ2-7; 7 positions agree with TRBD1. Germline V CDR1 and CDR2: SNHLY, FYNNEI. CDR3 size: 12 residues. V lost 4 bases to trimming and J lost 4 bases; unmatched junction nucleotides: 1. The CDR3 region has the DNA TGTGCCAGCAGTGCACAGGGGTACGAGCAGTACTTC. Translating gives CASSAQGYEQYF.

The chain has TRBV28 and TRBJ1-1; D might be TRBD1 (5 bases). Trimming cost V 2 bases and J 5 bases, with 15 bases left between them. The length of the CDR3 is 15 residues. CDR1 and CDR2 from the germline V gene are MDHEN and SYDVKM. CDR3 bases: TGTGCCAGCAGTTTACGGTTGGGGGTTCGGACTGAAGCTTTCTTT. Translation gives CASSLRLGVRTEAFF.

The V call is TRBV5-1, the J call TRBJ1-2, with D uncertain. Trimming removed 1 base at V and 4 bases at J, with 26 bases between. In germline, CDR1 is SGHRS, CDR2 YFSETQ. This CDR3 is built from 19 residues. CDR3 DNA sequence: TGCGCCAGCAGCTTGCTACCTGCATCGGGCGCAGGCCCAGCCTATGGCTACACCTTC. The encoded protein is CASSLLPASGAGPAYGYTF. Full variable domain (missing parts from reference TRBV5-1 and TRBJ1-2): KAGVTQTPRYLIKTRGQQVTLSCSPISGHRSVSWYQQTPGQGLQFLFEYFSETQRNKGNFPGRFSGRQFSNSRSEMNVSTLELGDSALYLCASSLLPASGAGPAYGYTFGSGTRLTVV.

The chain carries TRBV21-1 and TRBJ2-1; the DNA was not used to check the table's D call, TRBD2. TRBV21-1 is deemed a pseudogene. CDR3 length: 19 amino acids. In DNA form, the CDR3 reads TGTGCCAGCAGCACCAGACTAGCGGGGGCTAAAAGCTCCTACAATGAGCAGTTCTTC. Translation gives CASSTRLAGAKSSYNEQFF.

The chain recombines TRBV18 with TRBJ2-5; D not certain. Germline CDR1 and CDR2: KGHSH and LQKENI. Trimming removed 3 bases from V and 5 bases from J, with 10 bases in between. The CDR3 is made up of 13 amino acids. CDR3 region: CASSPGQAETQYF. CDR3 nucleotides: TGTGCCAGCTCACCGGGCCAGGCCGAGACCCAGTACTTC.

V is TRBV19 and J is TRBJ1-2, with no clear D. Germline-derived CDR1 and CDR2 are LNHDA and SQIVND (reference sequence). V gave up 3 bases and J gave up 3 bases, with 11 bases separating them. The CDR3 loop spans 14 amino acids. The CDR3 coding sequence is TGTGCCAGTAGTATCCCCGACCGGTACTATGGCTACACCTTC. Translation: CASSIPDRYYGYTF.

This clone has just a few counts. The gene calls are TRBV6-5 and TRBJ1-1; TRBD1 matches 7 bases. There are 14 residues in the CDR3. J was trimmed by 5 bases and V by 1 base; bases with no gene match: 4. Germline V lookup: CDR1 MNHEY, CDR2 SVGAGI. The CDR3 region has the DNA TGTGCCAGCAGTTACTGGGACAGCAGGACTGAAGCTTTCTTT. The encoded protein is CASSYWDSRTEAFF.

The CDR3 DNA sequence: TGTGCCAGCAGTGCTCGGGGATTTAATGAAAAACTGTTTTTT. Residues: CASSARGFNEKLFF. The chain recombines TRBV27 with TRBJ1-4; no definite D call. Germline assignment: CDR1 MNHEY and CDR2 SMNVEV (reference sequence). The CDR3 covers 14 residues. Trimming took off 5 bases at V and 4 bases at J, with 11 bases between the two ends.

The chain's CDR3 is CASSEDARDGYTF. In nucleotides, the CDR3 is TGTGCCAGCAGTGAAGATGCCAGAGATGGCTACACCTTC. The chain couples TRBV6-1 to TRBJ1-2; no clear D. Deletions cut 1 base from V and 6 bases from J, with 9 bases between. Germline V gives CDR1 MNHNS, CDR2 SASEGT. The CDR3 is made up of 13 amino acids.

V and J are TRBV2 and TRBJ2-2; 12 nucleotides line up with TRBD2. Germline V lookup: CDR1 SNHLY, CDR2 FYNNEI. V was clipped by 6 bases and J by 6 bases; unmatched bases: 11. The CDR3 totals 17 residues. The CDR3 DNA reads TGTGCCAGCAGGATCCCGGGACTAGCGGGCCTGGCCGGGGAGCTGTTTTTT. Translated: CASRIPGLAGLAGELFF. The entire variable domain, with the rest obtained from reference TRBV2 and TRBJ2-2, is as follows: EPEVTQTPSHQVTQMGQEVILRCVPISNHLYFYWYRQILGQKVEFLVSFYNNEISEKSEIFDDQFSVERPDGSNFTLKIRSTKLEDSAMYFCASRIPGLAGLAGELFFGEGSRLTVL.

In this sample, this clone turned up once. This rearrangement joins TRBV5-8 to TRBJ2-7; D possibly corresponds to TRBD1 (6 bases). V lost 4 bases to trimming and J lost 4 bases, with 15 bases between them. Germline assignment: CDR1 SGHTS and CDR2 YDEGEE. This CDR3 is 14 amino acids long. CDR3 amino acids: CASSPRDTLYEQYF. DNA of the CDR3: TGTGCCAGCAGCCCACGGGACACCTTATACGAGCAGTACTTC.

The chain recombines TRBV27 with TRBJ2-1, with D possibly TRBD2 on 5 matching bases. Per germline, CDR1 MNHEY and CDR2 SMNVEV (reference sequence). V was trimmed by 6 bases and J by 0 bases, leaving 9 bases between them. CDR3 length: 14 amino acids. This CDR3 reads CASRSRDSYNEQFF. The CDR3 DNA sequence: TGTGCCAGCAGGTCCCGGGACTCCTACAATGAGCAGTTCTTC.

V usage is TRBV12-5 and J usage is TRBJ2-5; TRBD1 aligns across 9 bases. The V gene end was trimmed by 0 bases and the J gene end by 5 bases; junction bases not matched to a gene: 7. The CDR3 loop spans 16 amino acids. Germline V gene data show CDR1 as LGHNT and CDR2 as FRNRAP. This CDR3 is CASGLVLDRGLETQYF. The CDR3 coding sequence is TGTGCTAGTGGTTTGGTACTGGACAGGGGTTTGGAGACCCAGTACTTC.

The chain links TRBV11-2 to TRBJ1-2; D unresolved. Trimming took 3 bases from V and 0 from J, leaving 11 bases between them. Germline V gives CDR1 SGHAT, CDR2 FQNNGV. This CDR3 spans 15 amino acids. The chain's CDR3 is CASSFSSDANYGYTF. Here the CDR3 DNA reads TGTGCCAGCAGCTTTTCGTCAGATGCTAACTATGGCTACACCTTC.

The V and J genes are TRBV9 and TRBJ2-2; D might be TRBD1 (5 bases). Germline CDR1 and CDR2: SGDLS and YYNGEE. V was trimmed by 4 bases and J by 6 bases, leaving 22 bases between them. The CDR3 is 17 amino acids. In DNA, the CDR3 is TGTGCCAGCAGCTCCAGAAGGTCGACAAGGGGTGCCGGGGAGCTGTTTTTT. Translating gives CASSSRRSTRGAGELFF.

The gene calls are TRBV28 and TRBJ1-5; TRBD1 aligns across 11 bases. There are 16 residues in the CDR3. The V gene end was trimmed by 5 bases and the J gene end by 1 base; junction bases not matched to a gene: 4. The germline gives CDR1 MDHEN, CDR2 SYDVKM. The CDR3 DNA reads TGTGCCAGCAGTGAGGGGACAGGGGGGAGCAATCAGCCCCAGCATTTT. As protein: CASSEGTGGSNQPQHF.

This chain uses TRBV29-1 with TRBJ2-3, with 9 bases aligning to TRBD2. This CDR3 is built from 15 residues. Germline CDR1 is SQVTM and CDR2 is ANQGSEA. V was pared by 1 base and J by 4 bases, with 6 bases of the junction left unmatched. The DNA of the CDR3 is TGCAGCGTTGAAGGCGGGGGGGGACGATCAGATACGCAGTATTTT. Amino acid sequence: CSVEGGGGRSDTQYF.

This rearrangement joins TRBV4-1 to TRBJ2-5, with 11 bases that match TRBD2. This CDR3 is 17 amino acids long. Germline assignment: CDR1 MGHRA and CDR2 YSYEKL. Trimming took 0 bases from V and 5 from J; bases not matched to a gene: 8. This chain's CDR3 is CASSQDRVAGGHETQYF. The CDR3 region has the DNA TGCGCCAGCAGCCAAGATAGGGTAGCGGGGGGGCATGAGACCCAGTACTTC.

This chain uses TRBV2 with TRBJ1-5, with D unresolved. The CDR3 contains 12 residues. CDR1 and CDR2 (germline): SNHLY, FYNNEI. V gave up 8 bases and J gave up 0 bases, with 5 bases separating them. CDR3 bases: TGTGCCAGCTGCCTTAGCAATCAGCCCCAGCATTTT. It codes for CASCLSNQPQHF.

The chain joins TRBV5-4 to TRBJ2-5; the match to TRBD2 covers 7 bases. After removal of 4 bases from V and 7 bases from J, the junction contained 7 bases not matched to a gene. This CDR3 is built from 13 residues. The germline CDR1 and CDR2 sequences are SGHNT and YYREEE (reference sequence). CDR3 bases: TGTGCCAGCAGCCCCACCGGCGGGGGGACCCAGTACTTC. This translates into CASSPTGGGTQYF.